The 22 T cell receptor beta chains below all came from one sample that was sequenced in a study of shared clonotypes between healthy human individuals. Naive CD8 isolation took CD45RO-negative cells positively selected for CCR7 and excluded terminally differentiated effector memory CD45RA+ cells. TCRdb's table, derived via immunoSEQ multiplex PCR, lists solely in-frame clones and lacks some. The data contain around 2,000,000 clones, about 95% of them singletons. Material: naive CD8+ T cells sorted from blood. These receptors were taken from a man aged 18 to 30 in good health.

The J gene is TRBJ2-7, the V gene TRBV13; no reliable D call. Trimming removed 0 bases from V and 3 bases from J, with 21 bases in between. Germline CDR1 is PRHDT and CDR2 is FYEKMQ (reference sequence). This CDR3 is 18 amino acids long. CDR3 DNA sequence: TGTGCCAGCAGCTTAGGCCTATCCTTGCAATCCCCCGACTACGAGCAGTACTTC. Protein product: CASSLGLSLQSPDYEQYF.

V is TRBV7-9 and J is TRBJ2-5, with D tentatively TRBD1 (6 bases). Germline V gene lookup returns CDR1 SEHNR and CDR2 FQNEAQ (reference sequence). Trimming pared 3 bases from V and 2 bases from J, leaving 13 bases between. The CDR3 has 15 residues. CDR3 bases: TGTGCCAGCAGCTTCAAGGGGGACGCTCAAGAGACCCAGTACTTC. It codes for CASSFKGDAQETQYF.

The gene calls are TRBV5-4 and TRBJ2-1, with D possibly being TRBD1 (6 bases). The CDR3 totals 15 residues. V dropped 6 bases and J dropped 2 bases, with 15 bases sitting between them. Germline values: CDR1 SGHNT, CDR2 YYREEE (reference sequence). CDR3 in DNA: TGTGCCAGCACCGCCGGACAGAGCCCCTACAATGAGCAGTTCTTC. Translating gives CASTAGQSPYNEQFF.

With respect to this clone: This sample also contains other DNA sequences that code for the same CDR3. V is TRBV9 and J is TRBJ1-2; a weak D match, TRBD1 (6 bases). V was cut by 4 bases and J by 3 bases, with 13 bases left in between. The CDR3 is made up of 14 amino acids. The germline CDR1 and CDR2 sequences are SGDLS and YYNGEE. In DNA form, the CDR3 reads TGTGCCAGCAGCCTGGGGGGCGGAGACTATGGCTACACCTTC. It translates to CASSLGGGDYGYTF.

With regard to this clone: At the DNA level, this CDR3 is encoded by other sequences in the same sample as well. The chain combines TRBV7-9 with TRBJ2-3; 7 nucleotides agree with TRBD1. Losses at the gene ends were 5 bases for V and 1 base for J; bases not matched to a gene: 3. The CDR3 loop spans 14 amino acids. CDR1 and CDR2 (germline): SEHNR, FQNEAQ (reference sequence). The CDR3 is CASSPGQGTDTQYF. As DNA, the CDR3 is TGTGCCAGCAGCCCCGGACAGGGCACAGATACGCAGTATTTT.

This chain joins TRBV19 and TRBJ1-1, with no clear D. The V end lost 5 bases, the J end lost 11 bases, and 21 bases lay between the germline ends. From germline, CDR1 is LNHDA and CDR2 SQIVND (reference sequence). The CDR3 has 14 amino acids. The CDR3 nucleotides are TGTGCCAGTAGTGCTAAGACCCAAAAAGAGGGCGCTTTCTTT. Its protein product is CASSAKTQKEGAFF. Filled out from reference TRBV19 and TRBJ1-1, the complete variable domain reads DGGITQSPKYLFRKEGQNVTLSCEQNLNHDAMYWYRQDPGQGLRLIYYSQIVNDFQKGDIAEGYSVSREKKESFPLTVTSAQKNPTAFYLCASSAKTQKEGAFFGQGTRLTVV.

This rearrangement joins TRBV4-1 to TRBJ1-3; tentative D call: TRBD1 (5 bases). Germline V gives CDR1 MGHRA, CDR2 YSYEKL. CDR3 length: 17 amino acids. Trimming cost V 4 bases and J 3 bases, with 19 bases left between them. CDR3 sequence: CASSPQGPSGYGNTIYF. DNA for the CDR3: TGCGCCAGCAGCCCGCAGGGCCCGAGCGGGTATGGAAACACCATATATTTT.

This clone was found once. This chain links TRBV19 with TRBJ2-2; 10 nucleotides match TRBD1. CDR1 is LNHDA, CDR2 SQIVND, per germline (reference sequence). V dropped 5 bases and J dropped 8; count of bases not matched to a gene: 8. CDR3 length equals 15 residues. Written as DNA, the CDR3 is TGTGCCAGTAGTCCCGGGACAGGGGTGTTAGGGGAGCTGTTTTTT. It codes for CASSPGTGVLGELFF.

The chain carries TRBV10-3 and TRBJ1-1; D unresolved. CDR1 and CDR2 (germline): ENHRY, SYGVKD. Trimming took off 3 bases at V and 6 bases at J, with 11 bases between the two ends. The CDR3 is made up of 13 amino acids. The CDR3 region has the DNA TGTGCCATCAGTGAAGGGCTCACCGCTGAAGCTTTCTTT. Translated, it gives CAISEGLTAEAFF.

Comment on this clone: Other DNA sequences within the sample encode an identical CDR3. The rearrangement links TRBV27 to TRBJ2-7, with TRBD1 matching over 8 bases. Germline CDR1 MNHEY, CDR2 SMNVEV (reference sequence). J was trimmed by 2 bases and V by 3 bases; bases with no gene match: 3. This CDR3 comprises 14 residues. CDR3 region: CASSFLGQAYEQYF. The CDR3, as DNA: TGTGCCAGCAGTTTTTTGGGACAGGCCTACGAGCAGTACTTC.

The V and J genes are TRBV30 and TRBJ2-7, with TRBD2 identical over 7 bases. Trimming took 5 bases from V and 5 from J; bases not matched to a gene: 6. The CDR3 totals 12 residues. Germline V CDR1 and CDR2: GTSNPN, SVGIG (reference sequence). The CDR3 bases are TGTGCCTGGCGGGGAGGGTTCCACGAGCAGTACTTC. Protein sequence: CAWRGGFHEQYF.

The rearrangement uses TRBV28 and TRBJ2-5, with 7 bases identical to TRBD2. Germline V gene data show CDR1 as MDHEN and CDR2 as SYDVKM. V dropped 4 bases and J dropped 4; count of bases not matched to a gene: 6. The CDR3 length is 14 residues. The CDR3 DNA reads as TGTGCCAGCAGTTATCCGGGGGAGGGAGAGACCCAGTACTTC. It codes for CASSYPGEGETQYF. Full variable domain (missing parts from reference TRBV28 and TRBJ2-5): DVKVTQSSRYLVKRTGEKVFLECVQDMDHENMFWYRQDPGLGLRLIYFSYDVKMKEKGDIPEGYSVSREKKERFSLILESASTNQTSMYLCASSYPGEGETQYFGPGTRLLVL.

The chain uses TRBV27 and TRBJ2-7, with TRBD1 identical over 7 bases. CDR3 length: 14 amino acids. Trimming cost V 8 bases and J 7 bases; bases outside gene matches: 14. The germline CDR1 and CDR2 sequences are MNHEY and SMNVEV (reference sequence). CDR3 in amino acids: CASGDGTDPREQYF. The CDR3 bases are TGTGCCAGCGGGGACGGGACAGACCCTAGAGAGCAGTACTTC.

On this clone: Other DNA sequences in the same sample also yield this CDR3. In DNA, the CDR3 is TGTGCCAGCAGTTTAGGAGACAGCTCCTACGAGCAGTACTTC. Translating gives CASSLGDSSYEQYF. The gene calls are TRBV27 and TRBJ2-7, with D possibly being TRBD1 (5 bases). V was clipped by 2 bases and J by 0 bases, with 8 bases between them. Germline V CDR1 and CDR2: MNHEY, SMNVEV (reference sequence). The CDR3 contains 14 residues.

This chain uses TRBV7-8 with TRBJ1-5; no clear D gene. CDR1 SGHVS and CDR2 FQNEAQ come from the germline V gene. V was clipped by 5 bases and J by 4 bases, with 12 bases between them. The CDR3 consists of 14 residues. CDR3 amino acids: CASSLLEANQPQHF. CDR3 nucleotide sequence: TGTGCCAGCAGCCTCCTCGAGGCTAATCAGCCCCAGCATTTT.

V is TRBV4-1 and J is TRBJ2-7; 10 bases line up with TRBD1. J lost 6 bases, V lost 4 bases, and 9 bases had no gene match. Germline V gene lookup returns CDR1 MGHRA and CDR2 YSYEKL. The CDR3 contains 15 residues. CDR3 residues: CASSLSRDRGSEQYF. The CDR3 DNA is TGCGCCAGCAGCCTTAGCCGGGACAGGGGATCCGAGCAGTACTTC.

V is TRBV4-2 and J is TRBJ1-2; possibly TRBD1 for D (5 bases). Germline CDR1 and CDR2: LGHNA and YNFKEQ. V lost 1 base, J lost 4 bases, and 19 bases lay in between. The CDR3 runs 17 residues. CDR3 amino acids: CASSQGRGPGFPYGYTF. CDR3 bases: TGTGCCAGCAGCCAAGGAAGGGGCCCGGGGTTCCCCTATGGCTACACCTTC.

The V gene is TRBV28, the J gene TRBJ2-3; D gene uncertain. From germline, CDR1 is MDHEN and CDR2 SYDVKM. CDR3 size: 17 residues. V lost 4 bases and J lost 2, with 19 bases in between. The CDR3 nucleotides are TGTGCCAGCAGTTCCTCCCTTCACGGGCAACCCACAGATACGCAGTATTTT. Translation gives CASSSSLHGQPTDTQYF. The full variable domain, its missing parts supplied by reference TRBV28 and TRBJ2-3, is DVKVTQSSRYLVKRTGEKVFLECVQDMDHENMFWYRQDPGLGLRLIYFSYDVKMKEKGDIPEGYSVSREKKERFSLILESASTNQTSMYLCASSSSLHGQPTDTQYFGPGTRLTVL.

The genes are TRBV29-1 and TRBJ2-5; 9 bases match TRBD2. The CDR3 has 16 amino acids. The germline gives CDR1 SQVTM, CDR2 ANQGSEA. V was pared by 4 bases and J by 0 bases, with 9 bases of the junction left unmatched. CDR3 region: CSVVASGDSYQETQYF. DNA for the CDR3: TGCAGCGTTGTGGCTAGCGGGGATTCGTACCAAGAGACCCAGTACTTC.

The chain links TRBV4-2 to TRBJ2-1, with 14 bases aligning to TRBD2. The ends lost 4 bases at V and 0 bases at J; junction bases unmatched: 5. CDR1 is LGHNA, CDR2 YNFKEQ, per germline. The CDR3 has 18 amino acids. CDR3 sequence: CASSPRGLAGVSYNEQFF. CDR3 bases: TGTGCCAGCAGCCCCCGGGGACTAGCGGGGGTCTCCTACAATGAGCAGTTCTTC.

The sample holds a few counts of this clone. This chain uses TRBV28 with TRBJ1-3; TRBD1 agrees at 10 bases. Germline V lookup: CDR1 MDHEN, CDR2 SYDVKM. Germline trimming cut 4 bases from V and 3 bases from J; bases unmatched to any gene: 9. CDR3 size: 17 residues. CDR3 DNA sequence: TGTGCCAGCAGTTCAATAAGACAGGGGGCAGGTGGAAACACCATATATTTT. Amino acid sequence: CASSSIRQGAGGNTIYF.

The chain uses TRBV7-9 and TRBJ2-7; D remains ambiguous. Germline V lookup: CDR1 SEHNR, CDR2 FQNEAQ (reference sequence). With 6 bases removed from V and 0 bases from J, the gap between germline ends came to 12 bases. CDR3 size: 14 residues. The CDR3 sequence: CASRESPSSYEQYF. In nucleotides, the CDR3 is TGTGCCAGCAGGGAAAGTCCCAGCTCCTACGAGCAGTACTTC.